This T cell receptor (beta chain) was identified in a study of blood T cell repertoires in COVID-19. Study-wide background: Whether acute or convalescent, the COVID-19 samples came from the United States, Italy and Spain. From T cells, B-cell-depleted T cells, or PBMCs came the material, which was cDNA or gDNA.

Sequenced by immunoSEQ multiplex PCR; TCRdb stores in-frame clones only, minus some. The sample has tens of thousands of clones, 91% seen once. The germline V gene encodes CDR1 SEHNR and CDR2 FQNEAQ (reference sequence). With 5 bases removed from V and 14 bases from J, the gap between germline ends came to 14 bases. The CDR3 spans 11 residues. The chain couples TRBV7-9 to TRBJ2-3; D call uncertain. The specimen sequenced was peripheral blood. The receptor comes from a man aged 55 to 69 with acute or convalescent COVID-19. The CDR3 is CASSQIPSLYF. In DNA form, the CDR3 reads TGTGCCAGCAGCCAGATACCATCCCTGTATTTT.